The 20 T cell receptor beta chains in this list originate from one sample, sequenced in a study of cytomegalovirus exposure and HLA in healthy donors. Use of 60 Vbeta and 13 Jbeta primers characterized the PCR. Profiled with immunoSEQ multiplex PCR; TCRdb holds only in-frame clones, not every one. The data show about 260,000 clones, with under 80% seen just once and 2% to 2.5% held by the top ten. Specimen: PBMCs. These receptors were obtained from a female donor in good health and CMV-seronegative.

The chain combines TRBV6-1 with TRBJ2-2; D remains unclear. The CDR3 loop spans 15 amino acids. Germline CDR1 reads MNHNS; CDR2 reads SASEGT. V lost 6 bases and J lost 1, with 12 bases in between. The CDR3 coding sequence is TGTGCCAGCAGGAGGCTTGTGGAGAACACCGGGGAGCTGTTTTTT. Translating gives CASRRLVENTGELFF.

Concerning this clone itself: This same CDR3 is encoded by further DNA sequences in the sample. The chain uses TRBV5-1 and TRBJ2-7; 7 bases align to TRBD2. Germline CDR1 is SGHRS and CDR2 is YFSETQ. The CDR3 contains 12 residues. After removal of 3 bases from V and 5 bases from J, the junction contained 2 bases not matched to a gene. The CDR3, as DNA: TGCGCCAGCAGCTCCGGACTAGACGAGCAGTACTTC. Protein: CASSSGLDEQYF.

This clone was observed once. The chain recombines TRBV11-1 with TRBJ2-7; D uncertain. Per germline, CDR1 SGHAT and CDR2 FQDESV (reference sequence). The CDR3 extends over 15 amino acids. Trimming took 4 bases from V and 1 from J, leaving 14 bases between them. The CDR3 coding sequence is TGTGCCAGCAGCTCGCTACAGACCCCTTCCTACGAGCAGTACTTC. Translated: CASSSLQTPSYEQYF.

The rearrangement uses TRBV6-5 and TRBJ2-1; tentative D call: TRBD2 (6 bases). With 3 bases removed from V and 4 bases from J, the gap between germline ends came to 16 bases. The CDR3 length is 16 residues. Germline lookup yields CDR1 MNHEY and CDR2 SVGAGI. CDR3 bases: TGTGCCAGCAGTTATGGGTTGGCGGGACTTTACAATGAGCAGTTCTTC. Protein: CASSYGLAGLYNEQFF.

CDR3 DNA sequence: TGTGCCATCAGTGATCCGAGCGAGGTCTCCTACGAGCAGTACTTC. The encoded protein is CAISDPSEVSYEQYF. The chain recombines TRBV10-3 with TRBJ2-7, with D unresolved. The CDR3 loop spans 15 amino acids. V shed 3 bases and J shed 0 bases, with 12 bases lying between them. Germline CDR1 ENHRY, CDR2 SYGVKD.

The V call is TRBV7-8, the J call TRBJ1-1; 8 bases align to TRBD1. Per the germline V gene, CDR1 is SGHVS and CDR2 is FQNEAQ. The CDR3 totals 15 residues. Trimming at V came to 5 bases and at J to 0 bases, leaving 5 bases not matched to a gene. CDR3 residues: CASSRQGSMNTEAFF. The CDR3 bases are TGTGCCAGCAGCCGACAGGGGTCGATGAACACTGAAGCTTTCTTT.

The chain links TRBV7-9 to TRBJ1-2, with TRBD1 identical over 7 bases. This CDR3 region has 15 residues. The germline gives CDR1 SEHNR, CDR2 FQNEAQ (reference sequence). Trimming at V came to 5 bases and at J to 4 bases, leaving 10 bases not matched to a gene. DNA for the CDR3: TGTGCCAGCAGCCCTCCCAATGGACAGGCCTATGGCTACACCTTC. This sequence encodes CASSPPNGQAYGYTF.

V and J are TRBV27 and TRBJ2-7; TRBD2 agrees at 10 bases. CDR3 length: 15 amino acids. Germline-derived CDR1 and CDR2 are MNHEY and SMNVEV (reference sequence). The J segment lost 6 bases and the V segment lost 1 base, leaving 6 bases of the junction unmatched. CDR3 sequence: CASSLFPSGRSEQYF. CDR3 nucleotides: TGTGCCAGCAGTTTATTCCCTAGCGGGAGAAGCGAGCAGTACTTC.

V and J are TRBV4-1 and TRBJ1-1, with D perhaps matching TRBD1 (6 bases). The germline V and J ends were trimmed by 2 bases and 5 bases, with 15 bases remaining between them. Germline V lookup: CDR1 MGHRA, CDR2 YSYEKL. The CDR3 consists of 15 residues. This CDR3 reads CASSQTGARGTEAFF. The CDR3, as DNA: TGCGCCAGCAGCCAAACGGGGGCGCGGGGGACTGAAGCTTTCTTT.

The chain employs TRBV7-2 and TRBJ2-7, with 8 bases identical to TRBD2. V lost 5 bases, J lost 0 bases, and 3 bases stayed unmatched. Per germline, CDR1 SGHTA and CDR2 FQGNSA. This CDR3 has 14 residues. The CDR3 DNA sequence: TGTGCCAGCAGCCCGGGGGGGAGCTCCTACGAGCAGTACTTC. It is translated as CASSPGGSSYEQYF.

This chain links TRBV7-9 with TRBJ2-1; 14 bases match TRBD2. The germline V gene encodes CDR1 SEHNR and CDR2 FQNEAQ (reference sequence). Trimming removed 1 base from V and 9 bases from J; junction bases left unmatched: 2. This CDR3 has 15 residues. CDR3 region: CASSLEGLAGVEQFF. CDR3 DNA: TGTGCCAGCAGCTTAGAGGGACTAGCGGGAGTTGAGCAGTTCTTC.

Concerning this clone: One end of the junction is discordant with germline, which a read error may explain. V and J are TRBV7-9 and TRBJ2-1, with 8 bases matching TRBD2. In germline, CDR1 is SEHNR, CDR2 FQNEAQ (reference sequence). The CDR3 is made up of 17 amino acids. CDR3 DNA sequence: TGTTCCAGCAGCCCCGACCCGGGACTAGGCCGTAGGGGTGAGCAGTTCTTC. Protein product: CSSSPDPGLGRRGEQFF.

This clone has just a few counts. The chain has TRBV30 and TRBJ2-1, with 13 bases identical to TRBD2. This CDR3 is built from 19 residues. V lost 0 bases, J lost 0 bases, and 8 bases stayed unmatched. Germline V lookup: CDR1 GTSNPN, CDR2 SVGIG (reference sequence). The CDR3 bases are TGTGCCTGGAGTGTACAATCGCGGACTAGCGGGAGCTCCTACAATGAGCAGTTCTTC. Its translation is CAWSVQSRTSGSSYNEQFF.

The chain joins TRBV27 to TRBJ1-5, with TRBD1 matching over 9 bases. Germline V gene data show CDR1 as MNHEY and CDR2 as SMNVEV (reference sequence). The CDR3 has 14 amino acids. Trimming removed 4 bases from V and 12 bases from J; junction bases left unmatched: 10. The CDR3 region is CASSWGQGVKIQHF. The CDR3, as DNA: TGTGCCAGCAGTTGGGGACAGGGCGTTAAGATCCAGCATTTT.

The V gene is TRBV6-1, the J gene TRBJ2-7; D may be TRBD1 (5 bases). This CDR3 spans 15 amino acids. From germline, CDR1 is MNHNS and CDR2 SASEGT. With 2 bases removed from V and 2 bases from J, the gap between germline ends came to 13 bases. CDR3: CASSEFWTPTYEQYF. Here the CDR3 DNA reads TGTGCCAGCAGTGAATTTTGGACACCAACCTACGAGCAGTACTTC.

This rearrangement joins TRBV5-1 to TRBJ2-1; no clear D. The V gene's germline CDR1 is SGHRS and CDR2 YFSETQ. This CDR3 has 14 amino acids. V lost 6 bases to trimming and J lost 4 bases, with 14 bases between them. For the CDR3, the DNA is TGCGCCAGCAAGCCCAGCGCGGAGTACAATGAGCAGTTCTTC. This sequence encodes CASKPSAEYNEQFF.

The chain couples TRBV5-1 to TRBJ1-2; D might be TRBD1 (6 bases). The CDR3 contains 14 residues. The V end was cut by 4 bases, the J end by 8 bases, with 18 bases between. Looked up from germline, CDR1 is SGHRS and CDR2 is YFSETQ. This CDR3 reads CASSRGSGEGGYTF. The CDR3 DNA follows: TGCGCCAGCAGCCGGGGCTCAGGGGAAGGGGGCTACACCTTC.

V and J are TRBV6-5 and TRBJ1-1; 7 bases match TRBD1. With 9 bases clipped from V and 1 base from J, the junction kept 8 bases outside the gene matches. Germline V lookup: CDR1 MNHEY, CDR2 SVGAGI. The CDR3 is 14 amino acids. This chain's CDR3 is CASRRQGTNTEAFF. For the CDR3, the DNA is TGTGCCAGTCGAAGACAGGGAACGAACACTGAAGCTTTCTTT.

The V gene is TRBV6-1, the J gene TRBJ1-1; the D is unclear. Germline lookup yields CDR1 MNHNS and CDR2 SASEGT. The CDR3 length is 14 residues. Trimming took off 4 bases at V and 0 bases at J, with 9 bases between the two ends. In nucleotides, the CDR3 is TGTGCCAGCAGTGTGAGCCCAATGAACACTGAAGCTTTCTTT. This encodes CASSVSPMNTEAFF.

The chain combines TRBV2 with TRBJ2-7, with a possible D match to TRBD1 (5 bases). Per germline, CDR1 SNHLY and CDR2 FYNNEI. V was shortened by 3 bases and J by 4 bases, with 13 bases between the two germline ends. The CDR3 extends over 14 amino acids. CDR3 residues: CASSDQNRLYEQYF. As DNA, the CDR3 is TGTGCCAGCAGTGACCAGAACAGGCTGTACGAGCAGTACTTC.